What follows are 21 T cell receptor beta chains derived from one specimen sequenced in a study of T cell repertoires in cytomegalovirus infection. TCRdb used MiXCR to reprocess the reads, holding one entry per CDR3 protein. The table shows about 770,000 distinct CDR3 sequences, with almost 30% occurring only once. The antigens these receptors bind are not known. Sequenced here: cultured CD8+ T cells from PBMCs, sampled from culture after CMV antigen stimulation. Every receptor here comes from a human donor in good health (CMV status not recorded). Some clones in this sample may be carry-over from other donors' samples.

This clonotype was found many times. The rearrangement joins TRBV7-8 to TRBJ2-1; TRBD2 aligns across 13 bases. The CDR3 runs to 16 residues. The V gene end was trimmed by 5 bases and the J gene end by 8 bases; junction bases not matched to a gene: 9. Germline CDR1 is SGHVS and CDR2 is FQNEAQ. Written as DNA, the CDR3 is TGTGCCAGCAGCGCACAACTAGCGGGGGGGCCAGATGAGCAGTTCTTC. This translates into CASSAQLAGGPDEQFF.

V usage is TRBV27 and J usage is TRBJ2-7; TRBD1 matches at 7 bases. V shed 6 bases, J shed 2 bases, and the junction held 16 bases outside the gene matches. In germline, CDR1 is MNHEY, CDR2 SMNVEV (reference sequence). CDR3 length: 17 residues. The CDR3 region is CASRKRQGPTSTYEQYF. As DNA, the CDR3 is TGTGCCAGCAGAAAAAGACAGGGCCCAACCTCAACCTACGAGCAGTACTTC.

Concerning this clonotype: The conserved phenylalanine or tryptophan is not found at the CDR3 terminus, so this likely reflects a read error. CDR3 coding DNA: TGCGCCAGCAGCCAAGGGCGGGGGCGGGAAGATACGCAGTATTCT. Protein sequence: CASSQGRGREDTQYS. The chain joins TRBV4-3 to TRBJ2-3; maybe TRBD2 (7 bases). The CDR3 sequence is 15 residues long. Germline CDR1 LGHNA, CDR2 YSLEER. Trimming took 1 base from V and 5 from J, leaving 13 bases between them.

The chain joins TRBV5-6 to TRBJ1-4; D ambiguous. The CDR3 spans 14 residues. Germline V gene data show CDR1 as SGHDT and CDR2 as YYEEEE. The V end lost 3 bases, the J end lost 8 bases, and 14 bases lay between the germline ends. CDR3: CASSYPTLGEKLFF. DNA for the CDR3: TGTGCCAGCAGCTATCCGACACTTGGGGAAAAACTGTTTTTT.

This clonotype was detected a few times. The chain uses TRBV7-9 and TRBJ1-3, with D unresolved. Trimming took off 5 bases at V and 5 bases at J, with 4 bases between the two ends. The CDR3 is made up of 11 amino acids. From germline, CDR1 is SEHNR and CDR2 FQNEAQ (reference sequence). Here the CDR3 reads CASSTRNTIYF. CDR3 nucleotide sequence: TGTGCCAGCAGCACCAGAAACACCATATATTTT. The full variable domain, with the rest looked up from reference TRBV7-9 and TRBJ1-3, is DTGVSQNPRHKITKRGQNVTFRCDPISEHNRLYWYRQTLGQGPEFLTYFQNEAQLEKSRLLSDRFSAERPKGSFSTLEIQRTEQGDSAMYLCASSTRNTIYFGEGSWLTVV.

In its sample, this clonotype was seen a few times. The chain is built from TRBV15 and TRBJ1-2; D unresolved. The CDR3 covers 15 residues. V was clipped by 6 bases and J by 2 bases, with 16 bases between them. Germline V CDR1 and CDR2: LNHNV, YYDKDF (reference sequence). CDR3 DNA: TGTGCCACCAGTAAGGCGACCTCAAGGAACTATGGCTACACCTTC. Translated: CATSKATSRNYGYTF.

This clonotype was seen a handful of times. This sequence joins TRBV6-6 and TRBJ1-1; no definite D call. The CDR3 totals 14 residues. CDR1 is MNHNY, CDR2 SVGAGI, per germline (reference sequence). Trimming removed 8 bases from V and 7 bases from J, with 20 bases in between. The CDR3 DNA reads as TGTGCCAGCCTTTCCAGGTGGAGACCGGTTGAAGCTTTCTTT. Translating it yields CASLSRWRPVEAFF.

This clonotype was counted many times. The chain recombines TRBV12-3 or TRBV12-4 with TRBJ1-1, with 8 bases aligning to TRBD1. V shed 1 base and J 4 bases; nucleotides not matched to a gene: 8. CDR3 length: 16 amino acids. CDR3: CASSLGKDREGTEAFF. DNA of the CDR3: TGTGCCAGCAGTTTAGGAAAGGACAGGGAGGGCACTGAAGCTTTCTTT.

This clonotype was observed a few times. This chain joins TRBV9 and TRBJ1-2; D unresolved. The CDR3 runs to 15 residues. V lost 3 bases and J 4 bases, leaving 16 bases between the germline ends. Germline values: CDR1 SGDLS, CDR2 YYNGEE. In DNA, the CDR3 is TGTGCCAGCAGCGCCGGCACCTCCGGTGGCTATGGCTACACCTTC. It encodes CASSAGTSGGYGYTF. The full variable domain, its missing parts supplied by reference TRBV9 and TRBJ1-2, is DSGVTQTPKHLITATGQRVTLRCSPRSGDLSVYWYQQSLDQGLQFLIQYYNGEERAKGNILERFSAQQFPDLHSELNLSSLELGDSALYFCASSAGTSGGYGYTFGSGTRLTVV.

In its sample, this clonotype was seen a few times. V and J are TRBV27 and TRBJ1-1; 9 bases fit TRBD1. Germline V lookup: CDR1 MNHEY, CDR2 SMNVEV (reference sequence). The CDR3 sequence is 15 residues long. The J segment lost 4 bases and the V segment lost 3 bases, leaving 6 bases of the junction unmatched. This chain's CDR3 is CASSFRTGVATEAFF. CDR3 nucleotide sequence: TGTGCCAGCAGTTTCCGGACAGGGGTCGCCACTGAAGCTTTCTTT.

V and J are TRBV15 and TRBJ2-6; the D is unclear. CDR1 is LNHNV and CDR2 is YYDKDF in the germline V gene (reference sequence). V gave up 0 bases and J gave up 4 bases, with 16 bases separating them. This CDR3 has 18 amino acids. CDR3 sequence: CATSRDRNSLLGANVLTF. The CDR3 region has the DNA TGTGCCACCAGCAGAGATAGGAACAGCCTCTTAGGGGCCAACGTCCTGACTTTC.

The chain links TRBV4-1 to TRBJ1-5; D ambiguous. The CDR3 runs 16 residues. Germline V lookup: CDR1 MGHRA, CDR2 YSYEKL. V was clipped by 0 bases and J by 0 bases, with 9 bases between them. The CDR3 reads CASSQDSSDSNQPQHF. CDR3 coding DNA: TGCGCCAGCAGCCAAGATTCGTCCGATAGCAATCAGCCCCAGCATTTT.

The gene calls are TRBV29-1 and TRBJ2-2; 7 bases map to TRBD1. CDR3 length equals 12 residues. Unmatched junction bases numbered 2, after V lost 5 bases and J lost 5 bases. CDR1 is SQVTM and CDR2 is ANQGSEA in the germline V gene. The CDR3 is CSVQTGTGELFF. CDR3 coding DNA: TGCAGCGTTCAGACAGGGACCGGGGAGCTGTTTTTT.

This clonotype was seen repeatedly, ten times or more. V gene TRBV7-8 combines with J gene TRBJ1-1; D unresolved. V lost 7 bases and J 1 base, leaving 10 bases between the germline ends. In germline, CDR1 is SGHVS, CDR2 FQNEAQ. The CDR3 spans 13 residues. CDR3 DNA: TGTGCCAGCACCCCAAACCGGAACACTGAAGCTTTCTTT. Protein: CASTPNRNTEAFF.

This chain joins TRBV28 and TRBJ1-1; D gene uncertain. The CDR3 sequence is 13 residues long. Germline CDR1 reads MDHEN; CDR2 reads SYDVKM. Trimming removed 1 base at V and 2 bases at J, with 5 bases between. CDR3 in amino acids: CASSLSYNTEAFF. CDR3 nucleotide sequence: TGTGCCAGCAGTTTATCTTATAACACTGAAGCTTTCTTT.

The DNA for the CDR3 is TGTGCCAGCAGCTACTGGACAGGGGCCTACGAGCAGTACTTC. This encodes CASSYWTGAYEQYF. The chain links TRBV7-2 to TRBJ2-7, with 9 bases aligning to TRBD1. Germline V gene lookup returns CDR1 SGHTA and CDR2 FQGNSA. CDR3 length: 14 residues. V dropped 4 bases and J dropped 2; count of bases not matched to a gene: 3.

This clonotype was observed a few times. J is TRBJ2-2 and V is TRBV6-1; 10 positions match TRBD1. Germline CDR1 MNHNS, CDR2 SASEGT. The CDR3 has 15 amino acids. The V segment lost 7 bases and the J segment 6 bases; nucleotides outside the gene matches: 8. The CDR3, as DNA: TGTGCCAGCACCGCCCGGGACAGGGGTCCCGGGGAGCTGTTTTTT. Translation gives CASTARDRGPGELFF.

This clonotype was counted only a few times. The chain uses TRBV10-1 and TRBJ1-2; no definite D call. The V gene's germline CDR1 is WNHNN and CDR2 SYGVQD (reference sequence). The V end was cut by 2 bases, the J end by 6 bases, with 19 bases between. This CDR3 is built from 16 residues. The CDR3 loop is CASSETPNRRSDGYTF. CDR3 nucleotide sequence: TGCGCCAGCAGTGAGACCCCAAATCGGAGGAGCGATGGCTACACCTTC.

A note on this clonotype: Relative to the germline gene, one junction end is altered; a read error may explain this. The chain uses TRBV4-3 and TRBJ2-6, with D possibly being TRBD1 (5 bases). Looked up from germline, CDR1 is LGHNA and CDR2 is YSLEER. The CDR3 totals 15 residues. In DNA form, the CDR3 reads TGCGCCAGCAGCCCCCAGGACCCTGGGGCCAACGTCCCGACTTTC. Protein sequence: CASSPQDPGANVPTF.

A few counts support this clonotype. This chain links TRBV12-3 or TRBV12-4 with TRBJ2-7, with D possibly TRBD2 on 5 matching bases. The CDR3 loop spans 13 amino acids. The V gene lost 2 bases and the J gene lost 2 bases, with 7 bases spanning the gap. As DNA, the CDR3 is TGTGCCAGCAGTTTACGGAGGACCTACGAGCAGTACTTC. Protein product: CASSLRRTYEQYF.

This chain uses TRBV12-3 or TRBV12-4 with TRBJ1-2; a weak D match, TRBD1 (6 bases). The CDR3 contains 13 residues. Trimming shortened V by 2 bases and J by 7 bases, and 11 bases separated the two germline ends. The CDR3 loop is CASSLMRGGGYTF. CDR3 coding DNA: TGTGCCAGCAGTTTAATGAGGGGGGGTGGCTACACCTTC.